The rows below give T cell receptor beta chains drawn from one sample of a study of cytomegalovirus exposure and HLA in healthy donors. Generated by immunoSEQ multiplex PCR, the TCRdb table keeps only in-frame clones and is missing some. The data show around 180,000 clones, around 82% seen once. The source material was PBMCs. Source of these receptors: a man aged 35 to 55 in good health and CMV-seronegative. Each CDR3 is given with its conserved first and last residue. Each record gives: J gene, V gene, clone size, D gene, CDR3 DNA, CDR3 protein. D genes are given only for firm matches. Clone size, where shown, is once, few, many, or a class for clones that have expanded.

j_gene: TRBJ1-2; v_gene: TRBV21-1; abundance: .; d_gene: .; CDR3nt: TGTGCCAGCAGAATGGAAACAGGGTCTAACTATGGCTACACCTTC; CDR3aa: CASRMETGSNYGYTF
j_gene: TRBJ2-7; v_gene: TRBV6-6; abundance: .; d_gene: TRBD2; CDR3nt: TGTGCCAGCAGTTACGGACTAGCGGGGCCCTACGAGCAGTACTTC; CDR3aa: CASSYGLAGPYEQYF
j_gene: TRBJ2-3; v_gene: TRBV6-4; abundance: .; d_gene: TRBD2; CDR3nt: TGTGCCAGCAGGAAGCGGGAGGGCCTGACAGATACGCAGTATTTT; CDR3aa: CASRKREGLTDTQYF
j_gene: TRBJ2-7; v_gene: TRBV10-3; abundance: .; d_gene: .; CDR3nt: TGTGCCATATCCCTCCGGGGCTCTAGCGACGACCAGTACGAGCAGTACTTC; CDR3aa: CAISLRGSSDDQYEQYF
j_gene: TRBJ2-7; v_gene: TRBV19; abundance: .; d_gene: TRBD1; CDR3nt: TGTGCCAGTAGTGGGGACAGGGCCTACGAGCAGTACTTC; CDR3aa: CASSGDRAYEQYF
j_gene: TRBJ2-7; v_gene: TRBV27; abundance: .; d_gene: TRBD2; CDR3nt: TGTGCCAGCAGTTTGGGGAGCGGGAGGCATGCTGCCTCCTACGAGCAGTACTTC; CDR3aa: CASSLGSGRHAASYEQYF
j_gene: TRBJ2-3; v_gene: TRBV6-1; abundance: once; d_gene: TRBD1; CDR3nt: TGTGCCAGCAGGCCCCGGGACAGAGACACAGATACGCAGTATTTT; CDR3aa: CASRPRDRDTDTQYF
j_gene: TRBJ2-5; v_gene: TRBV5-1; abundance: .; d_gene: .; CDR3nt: TGCGCCAGCAGCTTTGGTCAGGGTGGACGGGAGACCCAGTACTTC; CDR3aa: CASSFGQGGRETQYF
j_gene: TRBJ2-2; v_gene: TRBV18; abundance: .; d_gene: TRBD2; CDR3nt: TGTGCCAGCTCACCACTTAGCGGGAGGAGATCCGGGGAGCTGTTTTTT; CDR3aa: CASSPLSGRRSGELFF
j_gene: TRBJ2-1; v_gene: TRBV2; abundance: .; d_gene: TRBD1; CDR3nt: TGTGCCAGCAGCCAAAATCGGGACAGCAGATACAATGAGCAGTTCTTC; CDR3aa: CASSQNRDSRYNEQFF
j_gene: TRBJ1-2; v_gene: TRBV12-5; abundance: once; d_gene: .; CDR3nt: TGTGCTAGTGGTTTGGACCCAGGGCGCTATGGCTACACCTTC; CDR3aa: CASGLDPGRYGYTF
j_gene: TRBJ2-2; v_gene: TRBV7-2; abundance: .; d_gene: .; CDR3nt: TGTGCCAGCAGCCTGAGGGTGGGCACCGGGGAGCTGTTTTTT; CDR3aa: CASSLRVGTGELFF
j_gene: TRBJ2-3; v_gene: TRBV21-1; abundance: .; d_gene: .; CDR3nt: TGTGCCAGCAGCAAAGGAATCCAGGGGGCGCTGCCGACCCTACCAGATACGCAGTATTTT; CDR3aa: CASSKGIQGALPTLPDTQYF
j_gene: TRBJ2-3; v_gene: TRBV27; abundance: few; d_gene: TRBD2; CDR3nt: TGTGCCAGCAGTCCCCGGGCGGGAGGGCCCGTAGATACGCAGTATTTT; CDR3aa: CASSPRAGGPVDTQYF
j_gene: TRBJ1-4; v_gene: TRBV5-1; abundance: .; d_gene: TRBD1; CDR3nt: TGCGCCAGCAACCCAGGGGGAACTAATGAAAAACTGTTTTTT; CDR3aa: CASNPGGTNEKLFF
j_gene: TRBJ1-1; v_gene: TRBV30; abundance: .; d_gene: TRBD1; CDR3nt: TGTGCCTGGCTGCGACAGGGTAACATGAACACTGAAGCTTTCTTT; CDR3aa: CAWLRQGNMNTEAFF
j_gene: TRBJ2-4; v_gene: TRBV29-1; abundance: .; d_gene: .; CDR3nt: TGCAGCGTGGTTACTGACAGTAACATTCAGTACTTC; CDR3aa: CSVVTDSNIQYF
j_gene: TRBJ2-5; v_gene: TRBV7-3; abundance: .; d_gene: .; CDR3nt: TGTGCCAGCAGCTTGGCAGGAGGGGAGACCCAGTACTTC; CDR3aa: CASSLAGGETQYF
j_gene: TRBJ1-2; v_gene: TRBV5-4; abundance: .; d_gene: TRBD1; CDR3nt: TGTGCCAGCAGCAGGGGACAGTTGAACTATGGCTACACCTTC; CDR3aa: CASSRGQLNYGYTF
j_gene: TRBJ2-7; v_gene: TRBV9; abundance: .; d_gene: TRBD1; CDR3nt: TGTGCCAGCAGTAGGGACAGGGTCGACGAGCAGTACTTC; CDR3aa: CASSRDRVDEQYF
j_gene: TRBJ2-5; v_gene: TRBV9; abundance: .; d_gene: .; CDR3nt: TGTGCCAGCAGCGTAGGTGGGAGGACCGTCGGGGAGACCCAGTACTTC; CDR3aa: CASSVGGRTVGETQYF
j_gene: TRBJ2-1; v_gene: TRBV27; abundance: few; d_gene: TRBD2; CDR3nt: TGTGCCAGCAGTTTCCACCGGACTAGGTTAGACAATGAGCAGTTCTTC; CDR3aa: CASSFHRTRLDNEQFF
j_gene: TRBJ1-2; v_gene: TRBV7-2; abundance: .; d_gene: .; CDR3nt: TGTGCCAGCAGCTTAGCCAGGGCTGGCTATGGCTACACCTTC; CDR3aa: CASSLARAGYGYTF
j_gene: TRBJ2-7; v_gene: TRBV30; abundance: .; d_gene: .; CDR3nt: TGTGCCTGGAGTCCCCGTGGTGAGCGGGCCCTCTCCTACGAGCAGTACTTC; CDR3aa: CAWSPRGERALSYEQYF
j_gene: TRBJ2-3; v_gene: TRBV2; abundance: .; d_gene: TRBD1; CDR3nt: TGTGCCAGCAGTCTGGACAGGGGGCGGGGTACGCAGTATTTT; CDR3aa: CASSLDRGRGTQYF
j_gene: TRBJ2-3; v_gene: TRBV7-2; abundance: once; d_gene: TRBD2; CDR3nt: TGTGCCAGCAGCTTGGGTCTAGCGGGGGGGTCAAGCACAGATACGCAGTATTTT; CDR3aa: CASSLGLAGGSSTDTQYF
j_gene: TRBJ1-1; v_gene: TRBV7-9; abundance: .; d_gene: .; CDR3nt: TGTGCCAGCAAACAGAACACTGAAGCTTTCTTT; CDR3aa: CASKQNTEAFF
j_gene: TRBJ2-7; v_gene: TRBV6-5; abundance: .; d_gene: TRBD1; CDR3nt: TGTGCCAGCAGCCGGGACGGGACAGGGAGTAACGAGCAGTACTTC; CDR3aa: CASSRDGTGSNEQYF
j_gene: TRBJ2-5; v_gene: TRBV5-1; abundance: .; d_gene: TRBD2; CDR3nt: TGCGCCAGCAGCTTTCTGGGGTCTAGCGGAGAGACCCAGTACTTC; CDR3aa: CASSFLGSSGETQYF
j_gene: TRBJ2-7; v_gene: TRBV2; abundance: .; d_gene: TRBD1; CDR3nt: TGTGCCAGCAAGGGACAGGTCGTTTCCTACGAGCAGTACTTC; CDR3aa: CASKGQVVSYEQYF
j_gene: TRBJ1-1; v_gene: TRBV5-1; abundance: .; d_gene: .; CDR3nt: TGCGCCAGCGGCAAACAGGCTACGAACACTGAAGCTTTCTTT; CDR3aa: CASGKQATNTEAFF